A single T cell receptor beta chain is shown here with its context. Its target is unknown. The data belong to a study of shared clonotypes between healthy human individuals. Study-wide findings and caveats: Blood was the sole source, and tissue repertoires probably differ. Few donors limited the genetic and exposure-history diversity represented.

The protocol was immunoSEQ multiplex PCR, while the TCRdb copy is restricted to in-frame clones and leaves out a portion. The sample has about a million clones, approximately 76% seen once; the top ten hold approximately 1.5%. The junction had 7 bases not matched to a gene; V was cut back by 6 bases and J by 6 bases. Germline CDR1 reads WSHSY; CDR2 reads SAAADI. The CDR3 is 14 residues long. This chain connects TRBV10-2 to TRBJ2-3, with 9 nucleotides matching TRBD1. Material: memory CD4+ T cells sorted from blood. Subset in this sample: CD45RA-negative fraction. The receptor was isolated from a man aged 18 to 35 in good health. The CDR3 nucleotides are TGCGCCAGCAGCAAGGGACAGGGAATGGATACGCAGTATTTT. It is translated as CASSKGQGMDTQYF.